These 32 T cell receptor beta chains originate from one sample sequenced in a study of blood T cell repertoires in COVID-19. TCRdb's table, derived via immunoSEQ multiplex PCR, lists solely in-frame clones and lacks some. The table lists about 210,000 clones, roughly four fifths of them singletons. Input material: peripheral blood. Source of these receptors: a woman between 40 and 50 years old with acute or convalescent COVID-19.

The J gene is TRBJ1-2, the V gene TRBV27, with 11 bases fitting TRBD1. CDR3 length equals 18 residues. The J segment lost 4 bases and the V segment lost 1 base, leaving 11 bases of the junction unmatched. Germline V gene sequence: CDR1 MNHEY, CDR2 SMNVEV (reference sequence). The DNA of the CDR3 is TGTGCCAGCAGTTTATATCGGACAGGGGGCGCGTCTGTCTATGGCTACACCTTC. Translating it yields CASSLYRTGGASVYGYTF.

The chain carries TRBV10-2 and TRBJ1-5; 7 nucleotides agree with TRBD1. Trimming at V came to 5 bases and at J to 3 bases, leaving 7 bases not matched to a gene. This CDR3 contains 15 residues. Germline V lookup: CDR1 WSHSY, CDR2 SAAADI. The CDR3: CASSPGQVYNQPQHF. The CDR3 DNA sequence: TGCGCCAGCAGTCCCGGACAGGTTTACAATCAGCCCCAGCATTTT.

The rearrangement joins TRBV4-1 to TRBJ2-5, with D possibly TRBD2 on 6 matching bases. The germline CDR1 and CDR2 sequences are MGHRA and YSYEKL. Trimming took 1 base from V and 1 from J, leaving 16 bases between them. This CDR3 has 17 amino acids. The CDR3 nucleotides read TGCGCCAGCAGCCAAGTAGAGGGGTTCGGGGGCCAAGAGACCCAGTACTTC. This encodes CASSQVEGFGGQETQYF.

This clone was recorded only once. The J gene is TRBJ2-3, the V gene TRBV4-2; 7 positions match TRBD2. Germline values: CDR1 LGHNA, CDR2 YNFKEQ. The CDR3 runs 15 residues. V gave up 4 bases and J gave up 1 base; unmatched junction bases: 5. In DNA, the CDR3 is TGTGCCAGCAGCCTTCTAGCGGCCGGCACAGATACGCAGTATTTT. It is translated as CASSLLAAGTDTQYF.

As regards this clone: The junction departs from the called germline gene at one end, perhaps through a read error. The chain couples TRBV27 to TRBJ2-7, with D maybe TRBD2 (6 bases). Germline CDR1 reads MNHEY; CDR2 reads SMNVEV (reference sequence). The CDR3 is 20 residues long. The CDR3 region is CASGLSGLPGVHPRFYEQYF. CDR3 in DNA: TGTGCCAGCGGTTTATCGGGACTCCCTGGGGTCCACCCCCGTTTCTACGAGCAGTACTTC.

The rearrangement uses TRBV7-7 and TRBJ2-1; weak D call: TRBD2 (5 bases). This CDR3 spans 13 amino acids. Per the germline V gene, CDR1 is SSHAT and CDR2 is FNYEAQ (reference sequence). Deletions cut 1 base from V and 6 bases from J, with 7 bases between. CDR3 sequence: CASSLERGNEQFF. CDR3 DNA: TGTGCCAGCAGCTTAGAACGGGGCAATGAGCAGTTCTTC. Full variable domain (remainder filled in from reference TRBV7-7 and TRBJ2-1): GAGVSQSPRYKVTKRGQDVTLRCDPISSHATLYWYQQALGQGPEFLTYFNYEAQPDKSGLPSDRFSAERPEGSISTLTIQRTEQRDSAMYRCASSLERGNEQFFGPGTRLTVL.

This clone was counted once. The chain recombines TRBV15 with TRBJ2-7, with D perhaps matching TRBD2 (5 bases). This CDR3 region has 14 residues. The germline CDR1 and CDR2 sequences are LNHNV and YYDKDF (reference sequence). The V gene lost 1 base and the J gene lost 1 base, with 8 bases spanning the gap. The CDR3 region is CATSRARDSYEQYF. CDR3 DNA: TGTGCCACCAGCAGAGCACGGGATTCCTACGAGCAGTACTTC.

The chain's CDR3 is CASSTSDRANTEAFF. In DNA, the CDR3 is TGTGCCAGTAGTACCTCAGACAGGGCGAACACTGAAGCTTTCTTT. The chain is built from TRBV19 and TRBJ1-1; the match to TRBD1 covers 7 bases. Germline loops: CDR1 LNHDA, CDR2 SQIVND (reference sequence). CDR3 size: 15 residues. V lost 4 bases to trimming and J lost 1 base; unmatched junction nucleotides: 6.

The chain carries TRBV7-2 and TRBJ2-7; possible D gene TRBD2, 5 bases. V shed 1 base and J shed 7 bases, with 11 bases lying between them. CDR1 is SGHTA and CDR2 is FQGNSA in the germline V gene. The CDR3 loop spans 13 amino acids. DNA of the CDR3: TGTGCCAGCAGCTTAGTACTATGGAGGGAGCAGTACTTC. Translated, it gives CASSLVLWREQYF.

The rearrangement joins TRBV2 to TRBJ2-2, with 13 positions matching TRBD2. V lost 6 bases and J lost 6; bases outside the gene matches: 10. The germline gives CDR1 SNHLY, CDR2 FYNNEI. The CDR3 spans 17 residues. The CDR3 protein is CASSYLGLAGVPGELFF. The CDR3, as DNA: TGTGCCAGCAGCTATCTAGGACTAGCGGGAGTCCCCGGGGAGCTGTTTTTT.

This chain connects TRBV5-6 to TRBJ1-1; 9 bases fit TRBD1. Germline V gene sequence: CDR1 SGHDT, CDR2 YYEEEE. This CDR3 has 16 residues. With 3 bases clipped from V and 6 bases from J, the junction kept 12 bases outside the gene matches. In DNA form, the CDR3 reads TGTGCCAGCAGCTGGGCCCCGGGACAGGGAGTGCCTGAAGCTTTCTTT. Its translation: CASSWAPGQGVPEAFF.

The genes are TRBV21-1 and TRBJ2-6; the table calls TRBD1, which could not be checked here. TRBV21-1 corresponds to a pseudogene. The CDR3 contains 17 residues. This chain's CDR3 is CASSKPPTEYGANVLTF. The CDR3 DNA follows: TGTGCCAGCAGCAAACCCCCAACAGAGTATGGGGCCAACGTCCTGACTTTC.

The rearrangement joins TRBV29-1 to TRBJ2-3; 8 bases align to TRBD2. J was trimmed by 4 bases and V by 4 bases; bases with no gene match: 10. Germline V lookup: CDR1 SQVTM, CDR2 ANQGSEA. CDR3 length: 15 amino acids. CDR3 sequence (DNA): TGCAGCGTTGTGACGGCGGGGGGCATTGCAGATACGCAGTATTTT. It encodes CSVVTAGGIADTQYF.

This chain joins TRBV7-2 and TRBJ2-7; 11 nucleotides agree with TRBD2. CDR1 is SGHTA, CDR2 FQGNSA, per germline. J lost 6 bases, V lost 5 bases, and 3 bases had no gene match. The CDR3 has 13 amino acids. The CDR3 nucleotides are TGTGCCAGCAGCACACTAGCGGGAGTCGAGCAGTACTTC. Its translation is CASSTLAGVEQYF.

Regarding this clone: Other DNA sequences within the sample encode an identical CDR3. The chain recombines TRBV6-5 with TRBJ2-2; the match to TRBD1 covers 11 bases. The CDR3 consists of 15 residues. The trim removed 5 bases at V and 4 bases at J, leaving 3 bases unmatched. Germline assignment: CDR1 MNHEY and CDR2 SVGAGI. CDR3 in DNA: TGTGCCAGCAGTAGGACAGGGGGCATCACCGGGGAGCTGTTTTTT. It encodes CASSRTGGITGELFF.

This clone was seen once. The V gene is TRBV30, the J gene TRBJ1-1, with a weak D call TRBD1 (5 bases). This CDR3 region has 15 residues. From germline, CDR1 is GTSNPN and CDR2 SVGIG (reference sequence). The V gene lost 0 bases and the J gene lost 0 bases, with 11 bases spanning the gap. In nucleotides, the CDR3 is TGTGCCTGGAGTGTAGGGGCAGGGATGAACACTGAAGCTTTCTTT. Translation: CAWSVGAGMNTEAFF. The entire variable domain, with the rest obtained from reference TRBV30 and TRBJ1-1, is as follows: SQTIHQWPATLVQPVGSPLSLECTVEGTSNPNLYWYRQAAGRGLQLLFYSVGIGQISSEVPQNLSASRPQDRQFILSSKKLLLSDSGFYLCAWSVGAGMNTEAFFGQGTRLTVV.

This chain links TRBV20-1 with TRBJ2-3, with 7 bases lining up with TRBD2. The CDR3 extends over 17 amino acids. Germline V gene sequence: CDR1 DFQATT, CDR2 SNEGSKA (reference sequence). V gave up 3 bases and J gave up 5 bases; unmatched junction bases: 17. CDR3 residues: CSASLRAGAWSLDTQYF. The CDR3 bases are TGCAGTGCTAGTCTGCGGGCGGGAGCTTGGAGTTTAGATACGCAGTATTTT.

This clone appeared once. This chain's CDR3 is CASSIERETGETQYF. The CDR3 coding sequence is TGTGCCAGTAGTATAGAGCGGGAAACGGGGGAGACCCAGTACTTC. This rearrangement joins TRBV19 to TRBJ2-5, with D possibly TRBD2 on 6 matching bases. The CDR3 totals 15 residues. Between the trimmed V and J ends, which lost 0 bases and 5 bases, there was a span of 13 bases. CDR1 is LNHDA and CDR2 is SQIVND in the germline V gene (reference sequence).

The chain recombines TRBV29-1 with TRBJ2-7, with D possibly TRBD2 on 5 matching bases. CDR3 length equals 14 residues. Trimming left V 4 bases short and J 2 bases short, with 15 bases between. CDR1 is SQVTM, CDR2 ANQGSEA, per germline. CDR3 in amino acids: CSVGFREGTYEQYF. For the CDR3, the DNA is TGCAGCGTTGGCTTCCGGGAAGGGACCTACGAGCAGTACTTC.

The rearrangement links TRBV3-1 (or the pseudogene TRBV3-2) to TRBJ2-5; 12 bases are shared with TRBD2. CDR3 size: 19 residues. Germline CDR1 and CDR2: LGHDT and YNNKEL (reference sequence). The ends lost 0 bases at V and 5 bases at J; junction bases unmatched: 13. The CDR3, as DNA: TGTGCCAGCAGCCAAGATAGTCTAGCGGGAGGGCCCAAGGGGGAGACCCAGTACTTC. Residues: CASSQDSLAGGPKGETQYF.

This clone was observed a single time. V gene TRBV21-1 combines with J gene TRBJ2-7; the DNA was not used to check the table's D call, TRBD2. TRBV21-1 is a pseudogene. The CDR3 sequence is 16 residues long. CDR3 nucleotide sequence: TGTGCCAGCAGGGGACTAGCGGGAGGGTTACCCTACGAGCAGTACTTC. Translation gives CASRGLAGGLPYEQYF.

The chain uses TRBV4-1 and TRBJ2-1; 9 bases are shared with TRBD2. Germline CDR1 is MGHRA and CDR2 is YSYEKL. The V and J ends lost 1 base and 2 bases, in that order; junction bases with no gene match: 3. The CDR3 is 16 amino acids. The CDR3 is CASSQGTSVAYNEQFF. The CDR3 DNA follows: TGCGCCAGCAGCCAAGGGACTAGCGTCGCCTACAATGAGCAGTTCTTC.

The chain recombines TRBV15 with TRBJ2-1; 12 bases agree with TRBD2. This CDR3 has 17 amino acids. After removal of 0 bases from V and 4 bases from J, the junction contained 4 bases not matched to a gene. Per the germline V gene, CDR1 is LNHNV and CDR2 is YYDKDF (reference sequence). The DNA of the CDR3 is TGTGCCACCAGCAGAGATAGGACTAGCGGGGTATACAATGAGCAGTTCTTC. The encoded protein is CATSRDRTSGVYNEQFF. Supplemented by reference TRBV15 and TRBJ2-1, the full variable domain reads DAMVIQNPRYQVTQFGKPVTLSCSQTLNHNVMYWYQQKSSQAPKLLFHYYDKDFNNEADTPDNFQSRRPNTSFCFLDIRSPGLGDTAMYLCATSRDRTSGVYNEQFFGPGTRLTVL.

This clone was observed a handful of times. The chain joins TRBV29-1 to TRBJ1-2; 8 bases agree with TRBD1. Trimming cost V 3 bases and J 6 bases; bases outside gene matches: 9. The CDR3 is made up of 14 amino acids. The germline gives CDR1 SQVTM, CDR2 ANQGSEA. In nucleotides, the CDR3 is TGCAGCGTTGACATAGGACAGGGACGGCATGGCTACACCTTC. Protein: CSVDIGQGRHGYTF.

The genes are TRBV29-1 and TRBJ1-3; D call uncertain. The V gene lost 3 bases and the J gene lost 5 bases, with 8 bases spanning the gap. There are 12 residues in the CDR3. Germline loops: CDR1 SQVTM, CDR2 ANQGSEA. This CDR3 reads CSVDFGRNTIYF. The CDR3 nucleotides are TGCAGCGTTGATTTTGGGCGAAACACCATATATTTT.

The CDR3 bases are TGTGCCAGCAGCTTAGGGGGGCCGGTTACGGGAGGGGAGCAGTACTTC. Its translation is CASSLGGPVTGGEQYF. This sequence joins TRBV11-3 and TRBJ2-7, with 8 bases aligning to TRBD2. V dropped 1 base and J dropped 7; count of bases not matched to a gene: 12. This CDR3 has 16 residues. From germline, CDR1 is SGHNT and CDR2 YENEEA.

V is TRBV11-2 and J is TRBJ2-7; perhaps TRBD2 as D (7 bases). The CDR3 runs 18 residues. Looked up from germline, CDR1 is SGHAT and CDR2 is FQNNGV. Trimming stripped 1 base from V and 3 bases from J, with 22 bases between. CDR3 bases: TGTGCCAGCAGCTTAGCCGGGGGGCTCGGGTCTTTGGGCTACGAGCAGTACTTC. Residues: CASSLAGGLGSLGYEQYF. Drawing the rest from reference TRBV11-2 and TRBJ2-7, the complete variable domain is EAGVAQSPRYKIIEKRQSVAFWCNPISGHATLYWYQQILGQGPKLLIQFQNNGVVDDSQLPKDRFSAERLKGVDSTLKIQPAKLEDSAVYLCASSLAGGLGSLGYEQYFGPGTRLTVT.

This clone showed up just once. The chain is built from TRBV7-3 and TRBJ1-2, with D hard to call. Germline CDR1 reads SGHTA; CDR2 reads FQGTGA. There are 14 residues in the CDR3. The V gene lost 2 bases and the J gene lost 4 bases, with 11 bases spanning the gap. CDR3 nucleotides: TGTGCCAGCAGCTTACAGCCAGGACTCTATGGCTACACCTTC. This encodes CASSLQPGLYGYTF. Filled out from reference TRBV7-3 and TRBJ1-2, the complete variable domain reads GAGVSQTPSNKVTEKGKYVELRCDPISGHTALYWYRQSLGQGPEFLIYFQGTGAADDSGLPNDRFFAVRPEGSVSTLKIQRTERGDSAVYLCASSLQPGLYGYTFGSGTRLTVV.

The gene calls are TRBV2 and TRBJ1-1; a possible D gene is TRBD1 (5 bases). The germline V gene encodes CDR1 SNHLY and CDR2 FYNNEI. V shed 8 bases and J shed 4 bases, with 20 bases lying between them. The CDR3 sequence is 15 residues long. The CDR3 coding sequence is TGTGCCAGCGGGAGGCTTAGGGGCATTGTCACTGAAGCTTTCTTT. Its protein product is CASGRLRGIVTEAFF.

The genes are TRBV4-1 and TRBJ2-7; 8 bases fit TRBD1. Per germline, CDR1 MGHRA and CDR2 YSYEKL. Unmatched junction bases numbered 8, after V lost 4 bases and J lost 3 bases. This CDR3 has 15 residues. The CDR3: CASSRLTGTGYEQYF. CDR3 in DNA: TGCGCCAGCAGCCGACTAACCGGGACAGGCTACGAGCAGTACTTC.

The chain combines TRBV4-2 with TRBJ1-2, with 7 bases that match TRBD1. V shed 0 bases and J 1 base; nucleotides not matched to a gene: 2. CDR1 LGHNA and CDR2 YNFKEQ come from the germline V gene. The CDR3 has 15 amino acids. This chain's CDR3 is CASSQDQGVNYGYTF. The CDR3 coding sequence is TGTGCCAGCAGCCAAGATCAGGGGGTTAACTATGGCTACACCTTC.

The chain carries TRBV29-1 and TRBJ1-1, with D unclear. CDR3 length equals 11 residues. The germline gives CDR1 SQVTM, CDR2 ANQGSEA. V lost 1 base and J lost 7, with 7 bases in between. CDR3 nucleotide sequence: TGCAGCGTTGAAGTCGTGAGTGAAGCTTTCTTT. Protein sequence: CSVEVVSEAFF.